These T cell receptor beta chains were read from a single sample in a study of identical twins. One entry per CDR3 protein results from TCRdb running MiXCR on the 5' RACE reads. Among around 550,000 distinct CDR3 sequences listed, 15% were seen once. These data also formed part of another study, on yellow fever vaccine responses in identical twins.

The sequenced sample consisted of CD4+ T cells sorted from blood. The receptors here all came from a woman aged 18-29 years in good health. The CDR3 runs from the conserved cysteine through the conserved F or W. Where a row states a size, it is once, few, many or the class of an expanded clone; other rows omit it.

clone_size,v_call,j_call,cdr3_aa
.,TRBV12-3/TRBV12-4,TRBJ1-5,CASSSSTDTQPQHF
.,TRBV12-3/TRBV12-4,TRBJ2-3,CASSLIGADTQYF
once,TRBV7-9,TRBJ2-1,CASSPSGMVGEQFF
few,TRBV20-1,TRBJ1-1,CSALRGAEAFF
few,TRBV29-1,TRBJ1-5,CSVGGGQGNQPQHF
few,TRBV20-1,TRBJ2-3,CSARDITSGRTDTQYF
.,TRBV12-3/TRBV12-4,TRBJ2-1,CASTRDSTYNEQFF
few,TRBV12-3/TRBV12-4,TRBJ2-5,CASGVAWETQYF
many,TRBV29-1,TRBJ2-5,CSVHSGIAETQYF
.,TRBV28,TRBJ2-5,CASSPGLAGGLGETQYF
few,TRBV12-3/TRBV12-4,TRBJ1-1,CASSPGGSAAGLPENTEAFF
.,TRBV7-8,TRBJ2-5,CASRLAYFRQETQYF
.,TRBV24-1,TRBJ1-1,CATSDPGSMAFF
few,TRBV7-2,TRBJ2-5,CASSPRWETQYF
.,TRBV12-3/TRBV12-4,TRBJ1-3,CASSSPRGGGNSGNTIYF
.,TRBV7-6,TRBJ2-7,CASSPRAGEQYF
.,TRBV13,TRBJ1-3,CASSWARSSGNTIYF
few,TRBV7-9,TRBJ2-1,CASRLQGANEQFF
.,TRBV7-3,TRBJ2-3,CASRRSAADTQYF
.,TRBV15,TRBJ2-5,CATSRAIIRGQETQYF
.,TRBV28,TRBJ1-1,CASSWGDTEAFF
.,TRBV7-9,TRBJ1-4,CASSLAQSLFNEKLFF
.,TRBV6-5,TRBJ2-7,CASSYSRASYEQYF
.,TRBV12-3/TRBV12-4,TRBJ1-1,CASSGTGGITEAFF
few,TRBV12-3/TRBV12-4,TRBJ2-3,CASSRRQKTPSTDTQYF
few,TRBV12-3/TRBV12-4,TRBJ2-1,CASRPRLADAYNEQFF
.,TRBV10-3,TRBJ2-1,CAISDPLDLAGYNEQFF
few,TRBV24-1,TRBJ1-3,CAAYSGILGNTIYF
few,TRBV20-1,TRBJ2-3,CSASSAGGGTDTQYF
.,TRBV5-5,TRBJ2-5,CASSFGTAKKETQYF
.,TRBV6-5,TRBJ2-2,CASSYPLGLGELFF
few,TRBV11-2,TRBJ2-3,CASSGRTPDTQYF
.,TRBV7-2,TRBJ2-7,CASSPGGASAYEQYF
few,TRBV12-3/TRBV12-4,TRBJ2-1,CASSSSGSLNEQFF
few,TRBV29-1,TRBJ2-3,CSAKPLTDTQYF
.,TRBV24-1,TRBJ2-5,CATGGGKETQYF
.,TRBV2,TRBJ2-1,CASSSRDRVFYNEQFF
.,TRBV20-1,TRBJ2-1,CSARVQGRNEQFF
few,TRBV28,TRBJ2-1,CASSSGQFPNEQFF
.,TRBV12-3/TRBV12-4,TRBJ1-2,CASSLAVSYGYTF
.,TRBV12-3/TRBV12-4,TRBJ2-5,CASRLSGGGETQYF
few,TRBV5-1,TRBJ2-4,CASGKGQAGNIQYF